This passage covers 3 T cell receptor beta chains from one sample sequenced in a study of control samples from healthy donors and cancer patients. The assay was immunoSEQ multiplex PCR, and TCRdb's table has in-frame clones only and misses some. The repertoire has around 97,000 clones, approximately 90% of them found once; the top ten carry roughly 19%. What was sequenced was PBMCs. All receptors come from a man aged 60-69 years with lung cancer.

Only one count was recorded for this clone. This chain uses TRBV2 with TRBJ2-7; no firm D call. In germline, CDR1 is SNHLY, CDR2 FYNNEI. The CDR3 is 13 amino acids. Trimming cost V 4 bases and J 2 bases, with 9 bases left between them. The CDR3 sequence: CASSAGQPYEQYF. CDR3 sequence (DNA): TGTGCCAGCAGTGCTGGCCAGCCCTACGAGCAGTACTTC.

The V and J genes are TRBV7-8 and TRBJ1-3, with TRBD1 matching 8 bases. CDR1 is SGHVS and CDR2 is FQNEAQ in the germline V gene. The CDR3 loop spans 14 amino acids. Germline trimming cut 8 bases from V and 4 bases from J; bases unmatched to any gene: 7. The DNA of the CDR3 is TGTGCCAGCGGATCCGGACAGGGAGGAAACACCATATATTTT. The encoded protein is CASGSGQGGNTIYF.

The chain recombines TRBV6-5 with TRBJ1-4; D call uncertain. The CDR3 runs to 14 residues. Germline V gives CDR1 MNHEY, CDR2 SVGAGI. Trimming pared 6 bases from V and 4 bases from J, leaving 12 bases between. In DNA form, the CDR3 reads TGTGCCAGCAGCCGCTTTAACAGTAATGAAAAACTGTTTTTT. This encodes CASSRFNSNEKLFF.